Detailed here is one T cell receptor (beta chain). The data are from a study of blood T cells in healthy people across ages. A sample-barcoded 5' primer and a J-beta primer mix were used in a second PCR of roughly 7 to 12 cycles. Unique molecular identifiers of 12 random nucleotides labeled each cDNA. TCRdb re-called the 5' RACE reads with MiXCR, one entry per CDR3 protein. Here the sample spans 1,800,000 or so distinct CDR3 sequences, about two fifths being singletons. Per germline, CDR1 SGHTA and CDR2 FQGNSA. The CDR3 covers 15 residues. The V end was cut by 5 bases, the J end by 3 bases, with 16 bases between.

J is TRBJ2-5 and V is TRBV7-2; D not resolved. The sample comprised blood. The TCR originated in a human donor in good health. The CDR3 DNA follows: TGTGCCAGCAGCCCTTTGCTGGCAAACGAAGAGACCCAGTACTTC. It translates to CASSPLLANEETQYF.